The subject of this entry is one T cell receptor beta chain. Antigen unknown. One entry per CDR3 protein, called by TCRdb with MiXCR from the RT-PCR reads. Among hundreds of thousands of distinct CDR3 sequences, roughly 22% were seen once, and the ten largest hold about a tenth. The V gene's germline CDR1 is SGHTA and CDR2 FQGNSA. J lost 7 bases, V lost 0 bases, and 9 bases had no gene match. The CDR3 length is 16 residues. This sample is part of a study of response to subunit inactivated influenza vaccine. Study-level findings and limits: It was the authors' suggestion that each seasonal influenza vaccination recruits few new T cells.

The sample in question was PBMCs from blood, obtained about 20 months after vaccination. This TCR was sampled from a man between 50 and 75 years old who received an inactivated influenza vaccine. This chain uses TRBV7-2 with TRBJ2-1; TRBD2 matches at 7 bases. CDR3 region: CASSLAPGGGSNEQFF. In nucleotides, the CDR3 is TGTGCCAGCAGCTTAGCCCCTGGCGGGGGAAGTAATGAGCAGTTCTTC.